Detailed here is one T cell receptor beta chain. Clones were read by immunoSEQ multiplex PCR, and TCRdb kept only the in-frame ones, dropping some. The sample has a few hundred thousand clones; roughly four fifths are singletons. The data were obtained in a study of blood T cell repertoires in COVID-19. Looked up from germline, CDR1 is KGHSH and CDR2 is LQKENI. CDR3 length equals 16 residues. J gave up 3 bases and V 0 bases, and 6 bases lay outside the gene matches. The sample consisted of PBMCs or T cells enriched from blood (not recorded which). The rearrangement joins TRBV18 to TRBJ2-5; 8 nucleotides agree with TRBD2. The clonotype comes from a man aged 40-49 years who had been exposed to COVID-19. The CDR3 region has the DNA TGTGCCAGCTCACCACCCGCATTAGCGGGAAAAGAGACCCAGTACTTC. Its translation: CASSPPALAGKETQYF.